What follows are 27 T cell receptor beta chains derived from one specimen sequenced in a study of T cell repertoires in cytomegalovirus infection. TCRdb recomputed calls from the reads with MiXCR, one row per CDR3 protein. Altogether under 450,000 distinct CDR3 sequences are present, roughly 36% being singletons, with the ten largest covering approximately 13%. No antigens are known for them. The input for sequencing was cultured PBMCs, taken from culture after CMV antigen stimulation. These receptor sequences come from a human donor in good health (CMV status not recorded). Some clones in this sample may be carry-over from other donors' samples.

The chain uses TRBV5-5 and TRBJ2-7, with D possibly TRBD1 on 5 matching bases. V lost 0 bases to trimming and J lost 2 bases, with 12 bases between them. This CDR3 comprises 15 residues. Germline V CDR1 and CDR2: SGHKS, YYEKEE (reference sequence). This CDR3 is CASSLEAGWAYEQYF. CDR3 sequence (DNA): TGTGCCAGCAGCTTGGAGGCAGGGTGGGCCTACGAGCAGTACTTC. Based on the CDR3 plus reference TRBV5-5 and TRBJ2-7, the full variable domain is DAGVTQSPTHLIKTRGQQVTLRCSPISGHKSVSWYQQVLGQGPQFIFQYYEKEERGRGNFPDRFSARQFPNYSSELNVNALLLGDSALYLCASSLEAGWAYEQYFGPGTRLTVT.

This clonotype occurred a few times. This chain links TRBV7-2 with TRBJ2-3, with TRBD2 identical over 8 bases. The germline gives CDR1 SGHTA, CDR2 FQGNSA. Trimming cost V 1 base and J 5 bases; bases outside gene matches: 8. The CDR3 runs 16 residues. In DNA, the CDR3 is TGTGCCAGCAGCTTAGGGGGTAGCGGGACTGGAGATACGCAGTATTTT. Translated, it gives CASSLGGSGTGDTQYF. The full variable domain, with the rest looked up from reference TRBV7-2 and TRBJ2-3, is GAGVSQSPSNKVTEKGKDVELRCDPISGHTALYWYRQSLGQGLEFLIYFQGNSAPDKSGLPSDRFSAERTGGSVSTLTIQRTQQEDSAVYLCASSLGGSGTGDTQYFGPGTRLTVL.

V is TRBV28 and J is TRBJ1-5; TRBD1 might be the D (6 bases). V shed 8 bases and J shed 0 bases, with 11 bases lying between them. This CDR3 region has 14 residues. The germline V gene encodes CDR1 MDHEN and CDR2 SYDVKM. Here the CDR3 reads CASVGTPSNQPQHF. The CDR3 DNA follows: TGTGCCAGCGTGGGGACACCTAGCAATCAGCCCCAGCATTTT.

V usage is TRBV6-1 and J usage is TRBJ2-2, with TRBD1 identical over 8 bases. CDR3 length equals 15 residues. Looked up from germline, CDR1 is MNHNS and CDR2 is SASEGT. Germline trimming cut 5 bases from V and 4 bases from J; bases unmatched to any gene: 6. CDR3 sequence: CASSFRGRGTGELFF. The CDR3 bases are TGTGCCAGCAGTTTCAGGGGGCGAGGCACCGGGGAGCTGTTTTTT.

This clonotype has a handful of counts. The chain couples TRBV7-2 to TRBJ1-1; tentatively, D is TRBD1 (6 bases). V was shortened by 3 bases and J by 4 bases, with 12 bases between the two germline ends. CDR3 length: 14 residues. From germline, CDR1 is SGHTA and CDR2 FQGNSA. The CDR3 DNA follows: TGTGCCAGCAGCTTCCCGTCAGGGGCCACTGAAGCTTTCTTT. It encodes CASSFPSGATEAFF.

The rearrangement links TRBV6-2 or TRBV6-3 to TRBJ2-7; D perhaps matches TRBD2 (5 bases). V lost 2 bases, J lost 2 bases, and 7 bases lay in between. The CDR3 length is 13 residues. Germline CDR1 MNHEY, CDR2 SVGEGT. The CDR3 bases are TGTGCCAGCAGTTACCCGGGGACCTACGAGCAGTACTTC. Translation: CASSYPGTYEQYF.

This clonotype was counted at least ten times. V is TRBV7-2 and J is TRBJ2-7; 12 bases match TRBD2. J was trimmed by 2 bases and V by 6 bases; bases with no gene match: 5. The CDR3 has 15 residues. From germline, CDR1 is SGHTA and CDR2 FQGNSA. The CDR3 coding sequence is TGTGCCAGCAGTTCGGGACTAGCGGGTACCTACGAGCAGTACTTC. This codes for CASSSGLAGTYEQYF.

V is TRBV7-6 and J is TRBJ1-1, with D tentatively TRBD1 (6 bases). The ends were cut back, 10 bases at V and 1 base at J, with 19 bases in the middle. The CDR3 has 15 amino acids. Germline V CDR1 and CDR2: SGHVS, FNYEAQ. CDR3 region: CATTPAGTKNTEAFF. The DNA of the CDR3 is TGTGCCACCACCCCCGCCGGGACAAAGAACACTGAAGCTTTCTTT. The full variable domain, rest sourced from reference TRBV7-6 and TRBJ1-1, is GAGVSQSPRYKVTKRGQDVALRCDPISGHVSLYWYRQALGQGPEFLTYFNYEAQQDKSGLPNDRFSAERPEGSISTLTIQRTEQRDSAMYRCATTPAGTKNTEAFFGQGTRLTVV.

This clonotype was seen a handful of times. This chain links TRBV29-1 with TRBJ2-3; TRBD1 matches at 7 bases. V gave up 3 bases and J gave up 5 bases; unmatched junction bases: 8. The germline V gene encodes CDR1 SQVTM and CDR2 ANQGSEA. CDR3 length: 14 residues. CDR3 region: CSVDSGTAVDTQYF. The CDR3, as DNA: TGCAGCGTTGATTCCGGGACAGCCGTAGATACGCAGTATTTT.

There are a few counts of this clonotype. This chain uses TRBV19 with TRBJ2-3; 11 nucleotides line up with TRBD2. The CDR3 has 18 amino acids. With 4 bases clipped from V and 3 bases from J, the junction kept 12 bases outside the gene matches. Germline V CDR1 and CDR2: LNHDA, SQIVND (reference sequence). In DNA form, the CDR3 reads TGTGCCAGTAGTAGTGCCCCACTAGCGGGAGTTGGGACAGATACGCAGTATTTT. Its translation is CASSSAPLAGVGTDTQYF.

The chain employs TRBV7-2 and TRBJ2-1; TRBD2 might be the D (5 bases). The CDR3 extends over 15 amino acids. V dropped 6 bases and J dropped 0 bases, with 12 bases sitting between them. Looked up from germline, CDR1 is SGHTA and CDR2 is FQGNSA. CDR3 coding DNA: TGTGCCAGCAGTCCCGAGGGTGGCTCCTACAATGAGCAGTTCTTC. It yields the protein CASSPEGGSYNEQFF.

This clonotype has at least ten counts. The chain combines TRBV7-2 with TRBJ2-7, with 9 bases matching TRBD1. The CDR3 is made up of 15 amino acids. The V segment lost 0 bases and the J segment 3 bases; nucleotides outside the gene matches: 3. Germline V gene sequence: CDR1 SGHTA, CDR2 FQGNSA. The CDR3 region is CASSLAMDRGYEQYF. DNA for the CDR3: TGTGCCAGCAGCTTAGCGATGGACAGGGGCTACGAGCAGTACTTC.

The chain combines TRBV6-5 with TRBJ1-3; no clear D. Trimming left V 0 bases short and J 1 base short, with 4 bases between. The CDR3 runs to 14 residues. The V gene's germline CDR1 is MNHEY and CDR2 SVGAGI. CDR3 in DNA: TGTGCCAGCAGTTACTCAGGGTCTGGAAACACCATATATTTT. Translation: CASSYSGSGNTIYF.

This clonotype has just one count. The chain links TRBV20-1 to TRBJ2-1; 9 positions match TRBD2. V lost 5 bases and J lost 2; bases outside the gene matches: 4. This CDR3 spans 14 amino acids. The germline V gene has CDR1 DFQATT and CDR2 SNEGSKA (reference sequence). The DNA for the CDR3 is TGCAGTGCTGAGACTAGCGGTCCCTACAATGAGCAGTTCTTC. Translation: CSAETSGPYNEQFF.

There are a few counts of this clonotype. The chain employs TRBV11-3 and TRBJ2-3; no definite D call. V was trimmed by 4 bases and J by 2 bases, leaving 7 bases between them. The CDR3 has 13 amino acids. Germline V gives CDR1 SGHNT, CDR2 YENEEA. The CDR3 sequence: CASSSVNTDTQYF. CDR3 coding DNA: TGTGCCAGCAGCTCTGTAAACACAGATACGCAGTATTTT.

Only one count was recorded for this clonotype. The V call is TRBV11-2, the J call TRBJ1-1; possibly TRBD1 for D (6 bases). CDR1 SGHAT and CDR2 FQNNGV come from the germline V gene. Trimming removed 1 base at V and 1 base at J, with 10 bases between. The CDR3 is made up of 15 amino acids. CDR3 protein: CASSLGGTPNTEAFF. The CDR3 coding sequence is TGTGCCAGCAGCTTAGGAGGGACACCGAACACTGAAGCTTTCTTT.

This chain links TRBV6-2 or TRBV6-3 with TRBJ2-7; the D gene is possibly TRBD1 (6 bases). Germline assignment: CDR1 MNHEY and CDR2 SVGEGT. Trimming stripped 6 bases from V and 4 bases from J, with 10 bases between. The CDR3 extends over 12 amino acids. This chain's CDR3 is CASRGAVYEQYF. The CDR3 bases are TGTGCCAGCAGGGGGGCCGTTTACGAGCAGTACTTC.

V gene TRBV7-6 combines with J gene TRBJ2-7, with 10 positions matching TRBD2. The CDR3 has 14 residues. V shed 6 bases and J 4 bases; nucleotides not matched to a gene: 6. The germline CDR1 and CDR2 sequences are SGHVS and FNYEAQ. The CDR3 DNA sequence: TGTGCCAGCAGGCCCAGCGGGAGGGCATACGAGCAGTACTTC. Encoded protein: CASRPSGRAYEQYF.

This clonotype has a count of ten or more. The chain links TRBV7-2 to TRBJ2-3; 7 bases are shared with TRBD1. The V segment lost 5 bases and the J segment 1 base; nucleotides outside the gene matches: 3. CDR3 length: 14 residues. Germline values: CDR1 SGHTA, CDR2 FQGNSA. DNA of the CDR3: TGTGCCAGCAGCCGTGGACAGGGCACAGATACGCAGTATTTT. As protein: CASSRGQGTDTQYF. Full variable domain (remainder filled in from reference TRBV7-2 and TRBJ2-3): GAGVSQSPSNKVTEKGKDVELRCDPISGHTALYWYRQSLGQGLEFLIYFQGNSAPDKSGLPSDRFSAERTGGSVSTLTIQRTQQEDSAVYLCASSRGQGTDTQYFGPGTRLTVL.

This clonotype was detected ten times or more. The chain has TRBV28 and TRBJ1-5; a possible D gene is TRBD1 (6 bases). CDR3 size: 15 residues. Germline V lookup: CDR1 MDHEN, CDR2 SYDVKM. The V and J ends lost 6 bases and 4 bases respectively, with 16 bases between them. The CDR3 coding sequence is TGTGCCAGCAGCCATCCAGGGGTTGGGAATCAGCCCCAGCATTTT. This codes for CASSHPGVGNQPQHF. The whole variable domain, filled in from reference TRBV28 and TRBJ1-5, reads DVKVTQSSRYLVKRTGEKVFLECVQDMDHENMFWYRQDPGLGLRLIYFSYDVKMKEKGDIPEGYSVSREKKERFSLILESASTNQTSMYLCASSHPGVGNQPQHFGDGTRLSIL.

The chain joins TRBV6-1 to TRBJ2-1; a possible D gene is TRBD1 (6 bases). CDR1 is MNHNS and CDR2 is SASEGT in the germline V gene. The CDR3 has 13 amino acids. Trimming left V 7 bases short and J 7 bases short, with 14 bases between. CDR3 nucleotides: TGTGCCAGCATGAGGACAGCGTTAAATGAGCAGTTCTTC. Translated: CASMRTALNEQFF.

The sample holds a few counts of this clonotype. The V gene is TRBV7-2, the J gene TRBJ1-5; D may be TRBD1 (6 bases). The ends were cut back, 2 bases at V and 6 bases at J, with 14 bases in the middle. The CDR3 extends over 15 amino acids. Germline CDR1 and CDR2: SGHTA and FQGNSA. CDR3 coding DNA: TGTGCCAGCAGCTTAAGACAGGTTACGGGTCAGCCCCAGCATTTT. As protein: CASSLRQVTGQPQHF.

This chain connects TRBV6-2 or TRBV6-3 to TRBJ1-1; D remains ambiguous. Germline assignment: CDR1 MNHEY and CDR2 SVGEGT. Trimming stripped 2 bases from V and 5 bases from J, with 9 bases between. The CDR3 is 13 amino acids. The CDR3 DNA sequence: TGTGCCAGCAGTTACGCCCATGGGACTGAAGCTTTCTTT. Its translation: CASSYAHGTEAFF.

This clonotype appeared many times. The chain is built from TRBV20-1 and TRBJ2-2, with TRBD2 matching over 7 bases. This CDR3 contains 17 residues. Germline V lookup: CDR1 DFQATT, CDR2 SNEGSKA (reference sequence). V shed 2 bases, J shed 5 bases, and the junction held 14 bases outside the gene matches. Written as DNA, the CDR3 is TGCAGTGCTAGACCTGGCGGGAGATTATCGGGTACCGGGGAGCTGTTTTTT. It translates to CSARPGGRLSGTGELFF.

This clonotype showed up just a few times. This chain connects TRBV19 to TRBJ2-1; D possibly corresponds to TRBD2 (5 bases). V was pared by 7 bases and J by 6 bases, with 10 bases between. In germline, CDR1 is LNHDA, CDR2 SQIVND (reference sequence). The CDR3 contains 12 residues. The CDR3 reads CASTGSGNEQFF. The CDR3 region has the DNA TGTGCCAGTACGGGGAGCGGCAATGAGCAGTTCTTC.

This clonotype appeared a few times. The chain employs TRBV28 and TRBJ1-1; no firm D call. The V end lost 6 bases, the J end lost 4 bases, and 21 bases lay between the germline ends. Germline V gene data show CDR1 as MDHEN and CDR2 as SYDVKM. The CDR3 is 16 residues long. The CDR3 DNA follows: TGTGCCAGCAGCCCCTCGGGAGGCCGATGGGGCACTGAAGCTTTCTTT. Protein product: CASSPSGGRWGTEAFF.

This clonotype has a handful of counts. The rearrangement joins TRBV7-2 to TRBJ2-1; no reliable D call. The CDR3 spans 18 residues. Germline lookup yields CDR1 SGHTA and CDR2 FQGNSA. With 4 bases removed from V and 2 bases from J, the gap between germline ends came to 21 bases. The CDR3 loop is CASSSRAFSNRPYNEQFF. The CDR3 coding sequence is TGTGCCAGCAGCTCTAGGGCCTTTTCCAACCGACCCTACAATGAGCAGTTCTTC.